Presented here are 9 T cell receptor beta chains from one specimen sequenced in a study of T cells in Graves' hyperthyroidism and ophthalmopathy. Amplification of TCR beta CDR3 regions used RNA as the template. HTBI primers were employed in a first-round RT-PCR of the TCR CDR3. MiXCR was run by TCRdb on the multiplex PCR reads, yielding one entry per CDR3 protein. The data contain some 500,000 distinct CDR3 sequences, 15% to 20% of them singletons. Sequencing input: blood. The receptors originated from a woman in her 30s with Graves' ophthalmopathy.

Turning to this clonotype: A much larger clonotype is one base distant, so this may be a read error. The chain links TRBV5-1 to TRBJ2-5; D may be TRBD2 (6 bases). There are 13 residues in the CDR3. CDR1 is SGHRS and CDR2 is YFSETQ in the germline V gene. This chain's CDR3 is CASSTRVGEAQYF. DNA for the CDR3: TGTGCCAGCAGCACGAGGGTGGGGGAGGCCCAGTACTTC.

Ten or more counts support this clonotype. The chain joins TRBV11-2 to TRBJ2-1; TRBD1 matches at 7 bases. The junction had 9 bases not matched to a gene; V was cut back by 5 bases and J by 5 bases. CDR1 is SGHAT and CDR2 is FQNNGV in the germline V gene. The CDR3 is 15 amino acids. The CDR3 spells CASSLEPGQNNEQFF. CDR3 in DNA: TGTGCCAGCAGCCTCGAACCGGGACAGAACAATGAGCAGTTCTTC.

This clonotype was recorded a few times. This sequence may be a read error, since a much larger clone differs from it by one base. The CDR3 loop is CASSLSVYNSPLHF. In DNA form, the CDR3 reads TGTGCCAGCAGTTTGTCGGTTTATAATTCACCCCTCCACTTT. The chain employs TRBV27 and TRBJ1-6; no clear D gene. The ends were cut back, 3 bases at V and 4 bases at J, with 7 bases in the middle. From germline, CDR1 is MNHEY and CDR2 SMNVEV (reference sequence). The CDR3 has 14 amino acids.

The rearrangement links TRBV20-1 to TRBJ1-1, with a possible D match to TRBD1 (5 bases). Trimming left V 6 bases short and J 1 base short, with 15 bases between. The CDR3 totals 14 residues. Per the germline V gene, CDR1 is DFQATT and CDR2 is SNEGSKA (reference sequence). In DNA, the CDR3 is TGCAGTGCCCAACCGGGACCCTGGAACACTGAAGCTTTCTTT. Its translation is CSAQPGPWNTEAFF.

The genes are TRBV2 and TRBJ2-2; no reliable D call. CDR3 length: 13 amino acids. V lost 7 bases and J lost 5, with 11 bases in between. The germline gives CDR1 SNHLY, CDR2 FYNNEI. CDR3 sequence (DNA): TGTGCCAGCACCGAGGCCGGTACCGGGGAGCTGTTTTTT. It specifies CASTEAGTGELFF.

This clonotype was seen more than once but under ten times. V gene TRBV14 combines with J gene TRBJ2-1; the D gene is possibly TRBD1 (6 bases). Germline CDR1 and CDR2: SGHDN and FVKESK. V dropped 7 bases and J dropped 1 base, with 14 bases sitting between them. CDR3 size: 15 residues. The CDR3 DNA is TGTGCCAGCACTCGTGAGGGGGTATCCTACAATGAGCAGTTCTTC. Amino acids: CASTREGVSYNEQFF.

This clonotype was seen a few times. The V call is TRBV5-1, the J call TRBJ2-3, with 12 positions matching TRBD1. Germline CDR1 is SGHRS and CDR2 is YFSETQ. With 1 base clipped from V and 4 bases from J, the junction kept 10 bases outside the gene matches. The CDR3 is 18 residues long. Here the CDR3 DNA reads TGCGCCAGCAGCTTGTTGGTGGGACAGGGGGCAAGGGCAGATACGCAGTATTTT. Protein: CASSLLVGQGARADTQYF.

As concerns this clonotype: This sequence may be a read error, since a much larger clone differs from it by one base. The chain links TRBV7-3 to TRBJ1-1; D unclear. This CDR3 region has 13 residues. V was shortened by 5 bases and J by 10 bases, with 17 bases between the two germline ends. CDR1 SGHTA and CDR2 FQGTGA come from the germline V gene. In nucleotides, the CDR3 is TGTGCCAGCAGCCCAAACCGGGAGCTTGTAGCTTTCTTT. This gives the protein CASSPNRELVAFF. Complete variable domain (other parts from reference TRBV7-3 and TRBJ1-1): GAGVSQTPSNKVTEKGKYVELRCDPISGHTALYWYRQSLGQGPEFLIYFQGTGAADDSGLPNDRFFAVRPEGSVSTLKIQRTERGDSAVYLCASSPNRELVAFFGQGTRLTVV.

V gene TRBV5-6 combines with J gene TRBJ2-1; D unclear. The CDR3 sequence is 16 residues long. In germline, CDR1 is SGHDT, CDR2 YYEEEE. V was shortened by 3 bases and J by 0 bases, with 13 bases between the two germline ends. This CDR3 is CASSSGPASSYNEQFF. CDR3 nucleotides: TGTGCCAGCAGCTCCGGCCCGGCCAGCTCCTACAATGAGCAGTTCTTC.